The present T cell receptor beta chain was sequenced within a study of cytomegalovirus exposure and HLA in healthy donors. On this clone: Antigen: not known.

It was with 60 Vbeta and 13 Jbeta primers that the PCR ran. Assay: immunoSEQ multiplex PCR; the TCRdb copy retains only in-frame clones and omits some. The table records around 150,000 clones, approximately 70% of them present only once. Regarding the study as a whole: Immune exposure data for these donors was limited to CMV serostatus. When presence/absence was analysed, sequencing depth was taken to be roughly uniform across donors.

Per the germline V gene, CDR1 is SGHRS and CDR2 is YFSETQ. The CDR3 has 14 amino acids. V lost 4 bases and J 5 bases, leaving 16 bases between the germline ends. The sample consisted of PBMCs. The chain recombines TRBV5-1 with TRBJ2-7, with D perhaps matching TRBD1 (6 bases). This sequence originates from a man aged 40-49 years in good health and CMV-seropositive. CDR3 loop: CASSQGHPRDEQYF. The DNA of the CDR3 is TGCGCCAGCAGCCAGGGACACCCAAGGGACGAGCAGTACTTC.